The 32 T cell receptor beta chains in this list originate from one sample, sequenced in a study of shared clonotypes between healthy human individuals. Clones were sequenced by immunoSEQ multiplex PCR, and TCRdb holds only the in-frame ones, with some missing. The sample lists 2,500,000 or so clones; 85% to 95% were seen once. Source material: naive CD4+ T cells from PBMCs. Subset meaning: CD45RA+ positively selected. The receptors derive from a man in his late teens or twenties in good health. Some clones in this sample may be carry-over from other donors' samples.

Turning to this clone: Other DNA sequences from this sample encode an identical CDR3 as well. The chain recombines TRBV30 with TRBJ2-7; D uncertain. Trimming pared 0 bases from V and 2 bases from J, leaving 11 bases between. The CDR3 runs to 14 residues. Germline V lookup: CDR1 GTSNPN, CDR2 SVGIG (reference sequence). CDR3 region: CAWSVEVRPYEQYF. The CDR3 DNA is TGTGCCTGGAGTGTTGAGGTCAGGCCCTACGAGCAGTACTTC.

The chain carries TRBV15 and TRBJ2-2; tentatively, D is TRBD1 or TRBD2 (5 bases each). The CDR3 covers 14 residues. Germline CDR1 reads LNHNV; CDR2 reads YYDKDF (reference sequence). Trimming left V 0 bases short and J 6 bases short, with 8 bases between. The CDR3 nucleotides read TGTGCCACCAGCAGAGATGGGGGATCCGGGGAGCTGTTTTTT. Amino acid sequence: CATSRDGGSGELFF.

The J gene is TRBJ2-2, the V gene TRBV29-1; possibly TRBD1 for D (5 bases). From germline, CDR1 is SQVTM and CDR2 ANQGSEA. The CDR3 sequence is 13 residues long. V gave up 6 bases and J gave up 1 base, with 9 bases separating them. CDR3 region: CSVDTGNTGELFF. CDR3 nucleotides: TGCAGCGTGGATACAGGGAACACCGGGGAGCTGTTTTTT.

DNA for the CDR3: TGTGCCATCAGTGAGTTAGTAGGGCGGGAGTCGGTCCCGTTCTTC. It specifies CAISELVGRESVPFF. The chain recombines TRBV10-3 with TRBJ2-1; 7 nucleotides line up with TRBD2. CDR1 ENHRY and CDR2 SYGVKD come from the germline V gene. This CDR3 contains 15 residues. V dropped 1 base and J dropped 15; count of bases not matched to a gene: 15.

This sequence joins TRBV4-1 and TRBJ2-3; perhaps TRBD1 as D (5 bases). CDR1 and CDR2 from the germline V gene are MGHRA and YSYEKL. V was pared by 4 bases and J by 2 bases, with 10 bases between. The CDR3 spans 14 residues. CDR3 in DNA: TGCGCCAGCAGCCCAGGGTTTCACACAGATACGCAGTATTTT. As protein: CASSPGFHTDTQYF.

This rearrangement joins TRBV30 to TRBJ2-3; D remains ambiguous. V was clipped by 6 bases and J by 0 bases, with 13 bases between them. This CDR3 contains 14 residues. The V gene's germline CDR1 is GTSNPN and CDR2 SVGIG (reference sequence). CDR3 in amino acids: CACISKKSTDTQYF. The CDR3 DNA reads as TGTGCCTGCATTAGCAAGAAGAGCACAGATACGCAGTATTTT.

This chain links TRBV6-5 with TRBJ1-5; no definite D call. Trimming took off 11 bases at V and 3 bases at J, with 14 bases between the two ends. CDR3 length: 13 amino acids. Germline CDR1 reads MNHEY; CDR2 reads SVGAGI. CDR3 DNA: TGTGCCTCCAGGCCAGGAAACAATCAGCCCCAGCATTTT. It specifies CASRPGNNQPQHF.

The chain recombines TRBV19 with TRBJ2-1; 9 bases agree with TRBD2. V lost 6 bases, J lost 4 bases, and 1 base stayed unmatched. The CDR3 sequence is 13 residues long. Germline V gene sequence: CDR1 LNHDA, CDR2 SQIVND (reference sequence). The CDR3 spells CASSGLAYNEQFF. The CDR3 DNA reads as TGTGCCAGTAGCGGACTAGCGTACAATGAGCAGTTCTTC.

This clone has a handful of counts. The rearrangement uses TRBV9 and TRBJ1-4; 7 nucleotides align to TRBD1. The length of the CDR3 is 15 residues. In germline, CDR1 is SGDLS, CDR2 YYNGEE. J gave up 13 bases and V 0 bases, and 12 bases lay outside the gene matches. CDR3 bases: TGTGCCAGCAGCGTAGTACCCGGGCAGGGGGGAAGACTGTTTTTT. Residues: CASSVVPGQGGRLFF.

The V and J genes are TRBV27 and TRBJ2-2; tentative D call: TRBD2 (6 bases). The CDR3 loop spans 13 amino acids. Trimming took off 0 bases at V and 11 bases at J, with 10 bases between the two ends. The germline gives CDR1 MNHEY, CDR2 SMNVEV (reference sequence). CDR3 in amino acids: CASSLSRRVELFF. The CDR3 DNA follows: TGTGCCAGCAGTTTATCGCGGAGGGTCGAGCTGTTTTTT.

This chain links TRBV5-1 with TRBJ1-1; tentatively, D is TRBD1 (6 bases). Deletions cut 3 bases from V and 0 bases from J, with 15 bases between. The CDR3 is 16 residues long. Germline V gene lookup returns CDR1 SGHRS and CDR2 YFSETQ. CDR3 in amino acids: CASSYRQTGLNTEAFF. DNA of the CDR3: TGCGCCAGCAGCTACAGACAAACAGGGTTGAACACTGAAGCTTTCTTT.

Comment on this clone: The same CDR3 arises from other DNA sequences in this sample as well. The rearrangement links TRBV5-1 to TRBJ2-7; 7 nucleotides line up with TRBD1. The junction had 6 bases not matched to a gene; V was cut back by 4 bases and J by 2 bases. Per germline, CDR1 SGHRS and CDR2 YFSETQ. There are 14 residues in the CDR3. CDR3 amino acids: CASSPRQGTYEQYF. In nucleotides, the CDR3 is TGCGCCAGCAGCCCTCGACAGGGTACCTACGAGCAGTACTTC.

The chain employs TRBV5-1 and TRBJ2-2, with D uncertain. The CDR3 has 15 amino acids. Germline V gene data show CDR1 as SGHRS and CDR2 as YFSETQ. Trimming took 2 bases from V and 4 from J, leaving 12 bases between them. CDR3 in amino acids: CASSFPSLGTGELFF. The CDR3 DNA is TGCGCCAGCAGCTTCCCATCTTTGGGCACCGGGGAGCTGTTTTTT.

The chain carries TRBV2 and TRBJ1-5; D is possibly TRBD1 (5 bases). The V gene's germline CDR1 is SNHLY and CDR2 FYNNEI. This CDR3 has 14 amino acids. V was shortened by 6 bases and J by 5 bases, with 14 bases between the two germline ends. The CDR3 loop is CASRLLGADQPQHF. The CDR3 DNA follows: TGTGCCAGCAGACTCCTAGGGGCAGATCAGCCCCAGCATTTT.

The CDR3 sequence is CAWRVGRASTGELFF. CDR3 in DNA: TGTGCCTGGAGAGTTGGCCGAGCAAGCACCGGGGAGCTGTTTTTT. The gene calls are TRBV30 and TRBJ2-2; D not resolved. Trimming removed 3 bases at V and 4 bases at J, with 15 bases between. Germline-derived CDR1 and CDR2 are GTSNPN and SVGIG (reference sequence). The CDR3 sequence is 15 residues long. Based on the CDR3 plus reference TRBV30 and TRBJ2-2, the full variable domain is SQTIHQWPATLVQPVGSPLSLECTVEGTSNPNLYWYRQAAGRGLQLLFYSVGIGQISSEVPQNLSASRPQDRQFILSSKKLLLSDSGFYLCAWRVGRASTGELFFGEGSRLTVL.

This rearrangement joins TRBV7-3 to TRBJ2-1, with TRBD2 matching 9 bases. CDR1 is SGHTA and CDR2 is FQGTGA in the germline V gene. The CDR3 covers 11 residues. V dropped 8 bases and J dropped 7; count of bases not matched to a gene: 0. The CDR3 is CASGLANEQFF. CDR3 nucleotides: TGTGCCAGCGGACTAGCGAATGAGCAGTTCTTC.

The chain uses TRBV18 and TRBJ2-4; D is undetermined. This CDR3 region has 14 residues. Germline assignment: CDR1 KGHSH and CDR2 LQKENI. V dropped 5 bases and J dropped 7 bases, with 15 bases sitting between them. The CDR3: CASSGSGFWNIQYF. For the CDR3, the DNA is TGTGCCAGCTCAGGAAGTGGGTTTTGGAACATTCAGTACTTC.

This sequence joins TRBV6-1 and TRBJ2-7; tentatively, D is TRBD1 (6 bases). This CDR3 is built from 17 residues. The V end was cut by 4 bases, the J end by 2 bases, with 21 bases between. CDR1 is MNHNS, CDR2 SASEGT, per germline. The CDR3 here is CASSGAAGTPVPYEQYF. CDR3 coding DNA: TGTGCCAGCAGTGGGGCGGCCGGGACACCTGTTCCCTACGAGCAGTACTTC.

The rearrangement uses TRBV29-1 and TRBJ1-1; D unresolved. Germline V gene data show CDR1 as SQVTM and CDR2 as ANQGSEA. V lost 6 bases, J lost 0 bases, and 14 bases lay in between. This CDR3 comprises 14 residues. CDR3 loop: CSVWTVLMNTEAFF. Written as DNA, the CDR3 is TGCAGCGTCTGGACCGTACTCATGAACACTGAAGCTTTCTTT.

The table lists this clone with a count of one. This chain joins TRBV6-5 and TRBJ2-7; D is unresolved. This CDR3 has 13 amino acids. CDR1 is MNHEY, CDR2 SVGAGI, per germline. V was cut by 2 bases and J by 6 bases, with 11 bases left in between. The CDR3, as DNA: TGTGCCAGCAGTTACGGTCGAACCCTCGAGCAGTACTTC. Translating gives CASSYGRTLEQYF.

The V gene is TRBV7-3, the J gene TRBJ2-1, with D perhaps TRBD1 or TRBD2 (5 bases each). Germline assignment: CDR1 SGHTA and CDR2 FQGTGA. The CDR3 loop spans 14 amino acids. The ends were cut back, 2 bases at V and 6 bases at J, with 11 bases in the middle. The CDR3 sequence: CASSLGGRSNEQFF. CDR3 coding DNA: TGTGCCAGCAGCTTAGGGGGACGGTCCAATGAGCAGTTCTTC.

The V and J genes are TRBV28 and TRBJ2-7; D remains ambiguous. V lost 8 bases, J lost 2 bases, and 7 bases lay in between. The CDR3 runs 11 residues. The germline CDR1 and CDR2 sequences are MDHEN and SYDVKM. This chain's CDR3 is CASSEPYEQYF. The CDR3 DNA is TGTGCCAGCTCGGAACCCTACGAGCAGTACTTC.

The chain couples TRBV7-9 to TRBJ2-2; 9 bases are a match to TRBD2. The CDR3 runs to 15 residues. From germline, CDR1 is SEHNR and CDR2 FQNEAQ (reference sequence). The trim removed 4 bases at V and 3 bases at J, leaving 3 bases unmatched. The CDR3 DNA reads TGTGCCAGCAGCTCGCTAGCGGGATACACCGGGGAGCTGTTTTTT. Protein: CASSSLAGYTGELFF.

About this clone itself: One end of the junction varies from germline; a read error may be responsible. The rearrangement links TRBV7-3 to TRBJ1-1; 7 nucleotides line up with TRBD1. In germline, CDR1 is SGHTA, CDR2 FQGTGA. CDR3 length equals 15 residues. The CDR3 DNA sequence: TGTGCCAGCGGCTTAAGTCCAGGGGGGAACACTGAAGCTTTCTTT. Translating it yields CASGLSPGGNTEAFF.

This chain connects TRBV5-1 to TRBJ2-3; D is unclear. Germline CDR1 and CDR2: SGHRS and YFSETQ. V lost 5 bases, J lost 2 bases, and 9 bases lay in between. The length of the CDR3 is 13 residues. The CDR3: CASSSRLTDTQYF. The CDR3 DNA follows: TGCGCCAGCAGTTCGAGGCTCACAGATACGCAGTATTTT. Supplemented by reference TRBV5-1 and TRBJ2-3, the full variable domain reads KAGVTQTPRYLIKTRGQQVTLSCSPISGHRSVSWYQQTPGQGLQFLFEYFSETQRNKGNFPGRFSGRQFSNSRSEMNVSTLELGDSALYLCASSSRLTDTQYFGPGTRLTVL.

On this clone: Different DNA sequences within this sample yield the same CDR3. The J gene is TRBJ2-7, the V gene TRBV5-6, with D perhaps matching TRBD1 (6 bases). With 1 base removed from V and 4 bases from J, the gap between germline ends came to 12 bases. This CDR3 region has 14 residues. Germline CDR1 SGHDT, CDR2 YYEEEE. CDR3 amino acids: CASSLRQVSYEQYF. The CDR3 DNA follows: TGTGCCAGCAGCTTGAGACAGGTCTCATACGAGCAGTACTTC.

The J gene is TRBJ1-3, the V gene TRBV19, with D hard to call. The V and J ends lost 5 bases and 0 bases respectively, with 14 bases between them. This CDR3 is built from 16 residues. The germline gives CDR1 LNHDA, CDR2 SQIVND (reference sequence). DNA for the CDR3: TGTGCCAGTAGTCCTCTGGCCTTTGGCTCTGGAAACACCATATATTTT. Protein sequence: CASSPLAFGSGNTIYF.

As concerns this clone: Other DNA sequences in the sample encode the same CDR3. The CDR3 DNA reads TGTGCCATCAGTCCAAGCCCCCAAGAGACCCAGTACTTC. This sequence encodes CAISPSPQETQYF. The chain has TRBV10-3 and TRBJ2-5, with unresolved D. Per the germline V gene, CDR1 is ENHRY and CDR2 is SYGVKD. The CDR3 length is 13 residues. V gave up 5 bases and J gave up 1 base, with 8 bases separating them.

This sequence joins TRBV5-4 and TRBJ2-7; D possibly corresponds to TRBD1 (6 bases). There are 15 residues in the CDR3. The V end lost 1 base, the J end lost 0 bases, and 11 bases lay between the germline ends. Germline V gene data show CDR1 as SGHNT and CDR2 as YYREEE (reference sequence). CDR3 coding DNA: TGTGCCAGCAGCTTGAACCCGGACAGCTCCTACGAGCAGTACTTC. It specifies CASSLNPDSSYEQYF.

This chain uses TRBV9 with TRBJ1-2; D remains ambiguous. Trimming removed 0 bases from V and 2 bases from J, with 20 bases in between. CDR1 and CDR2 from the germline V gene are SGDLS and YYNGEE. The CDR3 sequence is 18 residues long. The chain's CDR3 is CASSVDVNSIYENYGYTF. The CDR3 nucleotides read TGTGCCAGCAGCGTAGATGTTAACTCCATATACGAGAACTATGGCTACACCTTC.

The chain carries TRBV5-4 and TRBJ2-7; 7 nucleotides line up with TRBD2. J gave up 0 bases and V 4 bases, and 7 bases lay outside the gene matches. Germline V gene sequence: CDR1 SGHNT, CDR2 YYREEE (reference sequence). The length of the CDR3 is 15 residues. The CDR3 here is CASSRGRDSSYEQYF. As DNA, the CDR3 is TGTGCCAGCAGCCGGGGGAGGGATAGCTCCTACGAGCAGTACTTC.

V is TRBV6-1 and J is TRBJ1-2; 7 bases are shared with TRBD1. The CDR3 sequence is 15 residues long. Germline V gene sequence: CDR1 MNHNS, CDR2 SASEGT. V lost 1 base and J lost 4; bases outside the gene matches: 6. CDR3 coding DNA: TGTGCCAGCAGTGAAGAATTAGGACAGGCCTATGGCTACACCTTC. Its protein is CASSEELGQAYGYTF.